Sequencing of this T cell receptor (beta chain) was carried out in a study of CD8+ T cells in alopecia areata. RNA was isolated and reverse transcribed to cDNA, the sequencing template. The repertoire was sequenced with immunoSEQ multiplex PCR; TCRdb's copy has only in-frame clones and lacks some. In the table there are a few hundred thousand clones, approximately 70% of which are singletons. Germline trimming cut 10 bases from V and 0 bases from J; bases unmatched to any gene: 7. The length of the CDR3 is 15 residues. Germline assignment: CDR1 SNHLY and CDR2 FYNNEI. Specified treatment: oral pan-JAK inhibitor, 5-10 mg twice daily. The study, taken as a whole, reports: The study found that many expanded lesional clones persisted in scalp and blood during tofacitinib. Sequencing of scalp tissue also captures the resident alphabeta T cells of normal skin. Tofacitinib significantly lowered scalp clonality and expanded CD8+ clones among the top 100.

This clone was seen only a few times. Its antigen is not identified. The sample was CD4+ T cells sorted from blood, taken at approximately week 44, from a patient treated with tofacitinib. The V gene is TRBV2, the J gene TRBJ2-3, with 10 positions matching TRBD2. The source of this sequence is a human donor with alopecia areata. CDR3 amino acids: CATNSGGPSTDTQYF. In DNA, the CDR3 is TGTGCCACCAATAGCGGGGGGCCTAGCACAGATACGCAGTATTTT.